This T cell receptor beta chain was profiled in a study of cytomegalovirus exposure and HLA in healthy donors (dated by TCRdb to 2016 to 2017). Regarding the study in general: According to an earlier analysis of 550 to 750 of the donors, some 170 million T cells yielded roughly 110 million unique TCR beta sequences and about 280 Gb of sequence data. Rather than using new phenotypic data, the later analysis identified candidate immune exposures from TCR beta sequences and from how often those sequences occurred across donors. Besides the first cohort of 550 to 750 subjects, a separate validation cohort made up of 120 different subjects was used. The aim of the study was to test whether cataloging public T cell receptors could identify signatures of past pathogen exposure. A later genetic analysis took genome-wide SNP genotypes for about three fifths of the roughly 670 donors and used that subset as a discovery cohort. High-throughput TCR immunosequencing, statistical association of individual TCRs with disease status, and machine learning were combined to predict cytomegalovirus infection status. Because of strong linkage in the cohort, a handful of DR-DQ haplotypes were treated as single units for association and clustering. Every repertoire in the discovery cohort had been generated on one and the same sequencing platform. Typing coverage differed by locus: A, B, C, DRB1 and DQB1 were typed in roughly 620-630 donors, DQA1 in approximately 520, DPA1 in some 610, and DPB1 in roughly 450. An earlier analysis of a few hundred of the donors applied high-throughput TCR beta sequencing to assess whether each TCR beta V gene segment acted as functional or pseudogenic. The T cell repertoires of 666 subjects were profiled by immunosequencing and related to cytomegalovirus serostatus. Alongside the repertoire data, information on donor age, sex, ethnicity and CMV serostatus was compiled. Roughly 300 gigabases of sequencing data and approximately 93 million unique TCR sequences were included in an early release covering 550 to 800 HLA-typed donors. Among the approximately 400 genotyped donors, approximately 76% belonged to the genetic ancestry cluster associated with self-reported Caucasian donors. Among 300 to 500 genotyped donors of the cohort, an average of around 220,000 unique TCR beta nucleotide sequences was sequenced per donor, of which roughly 17% were non-productive. A later analysis re-examined previously published TCR beta repertoires from over 500 donors and added high-resolution HLA genotyping to investigate patterns of TCR occurrence. Class I and class II HLA loci were covered by the typing at four-digit resolution.

The cohort was made up of roughly 670 healthy bone marrow donors. At the time of sampling, all cohort members were nominally healthy, though unrecorded immune exposures were likely present. The donor tested CMV seronegative and was one of the 352 seronegative cohort members. Each donor provided a peripheral blood sample, and peripheral blood mononuclear cells were used for TCR beta sequencing. The Qiagen DNeasy Blood Extraction Kit was used to extract genomic DNA from the blood cell samples. Looking up the germline V gene yields CDR1 MNHEY and CDR2 SVGAGI. From the cysteine through the phenylalanine, the CDR3 covers 13 amino acids. Solely the CDR3 DNA is kept, with 39 bases framed from the first base. The junction shows trimming of 3 bases on V and 3 bases on J, plus 8 bases between the germline ends. Here is what the overall study found, with its caveats: Because the 87-base-pair reads could not distinguish some IMGT-functional V segments, including TRBV6-2 and TRBV6-3, those segments were excluded. In a later analysis, most CMV-associated TCR beta chains were found to appear HLA-restricted, with HLA associations seemingly driven largely by CMV exposure. In an earlier analysis of several hundred of the donors, most TCR beta V segments were observed in productive rearrangements about 87% or about 30% of the time, broadly matching IMGT annotations. Correlated functional status among segregating V segments might reflect linkage disequilibrium, but an unknown experimental factor could not be ruled out. The authors suggested that the approach could potentially be extended to other disease states and immunological phenotypes. In a later genetic analysis, fewer N-insertions in productive TCRs were reported among donors in an Asian-associated ancestry cluster than the roughly 700-donor mean. Because some donors lacked HLA typing at each locus, the association tests relied only on the typed subset. The study gave a list of more than 150 TCR beta chains associated with cytomegalovirus. Because counts were too low, about 18 rarely observed V segments, including chromosome 9 orphons, were left out of the earlier analysis of 587 of the donors. A later analysis found that TCR association rates varied across HLA loci, with DRB1 alleles showing the most associated TCRs and HLA-C alleles the fewest. Most TCR sequences were seen in very few donors, while some public TCRs were found in many individuals. Compared with equally common non-associated chains, HLA-associated TCR beta chains in a later analysis were more clonally expanded and had lower generation probabilities. At a false discovery rate of 0.05, a later analysis linked about 17,000 TCR beta sequences to specific HLA alleles. Only TCR beta chains were sequenced in this cohort, and the absence of alpha or paired-chain data limited detectable features. CMV serostatus was the only immune exposure information available for the cohort. Sequencing depth was assumed to be roughly uniform across donors in the presence/absence analyses, though that assumption may not hold. In a later genetic analysis, a missense DCLRE1C variant was associated with V-gene and J-gene trimming of TCR beta chains, and the association was replicated in an independent cohort. Three of the identified cytomegalovirus-associated TCR beta chains were confirmed in vitro to be specific for cytomegalovirus antigens. A further reported finding was that TCR beta sequences accurately predicted the HLA-A and HLA-B alleles for most subjects in the first cohort. When HLA alleles, especially DR and DQ, strongly co-occurred, attributing TCR associations to individual alleles was difficult. A group of highly shared sequence variants was considered likely to be a technical artifact of the sequencing pipeline. The classifier was reported to diagnose cytomegalovirus status with high specificity and sensitivity in both the original and validation cohorts. A later analysis reported that several top co-occurrence clusters appeared linked to parvovirus B19, influenza, CMV and Epstein-Barr virus.

Details on this clone: Its cognate antigen has yet to be identified. There are no base qualities to consult, and no much larger clone falls within one base.

The method behind the library was the immunoSEQ multiplex PCR assay. A mixture of 60 forward primers for TCR Vbeta segments and 13 reverse primers for TCR Jbeta segments was used in the multiplex PCR. A multiplex PCR assay on genomic DNA amplified the CDR3 region of rearranged TCR beta genes. The Illumina HiSeq System was used to sequence the amplified TCR beta libraries as 87-base-pair reads. The authors processed their data as follows. A later analysis counted about 82 million unique TCR beta chains across the 500 to 850 repertoires, and some 11 million of these chains were shared by at least two donors. Raw reads were error-corrected and collapsed into unique sequences by a nearest-neighbor algorithm in which closely related sequences were merged to remove PCR and sequencing errors. V, D and J gene segments were assigned by aligning CDR3 sequences to IMGT reference sequences. For a sequence to be retained, a match of at least six nucleotides was required to both a V gene segment and a J gene segment. A rearrangement was called productive if the CDR3 had no stop codons and remained in frame with V and J, and every other rearrangement was called non-productive. Following IMGT convention, CDR3 was defined as the stretch from the second conserved V-encoded cysteine up to the conserved J-encoded phenylalanine. In an earlier analysis of some 550 of the donors, sequences lacking an unambiguous match to a single V gene segment were excluded. In an earlier analysis of 587 of the donors, V segments were called functional above 56.7% productive rearrangements and were called segregating when the between-donor standard deviation exceeded 5%. A statistical classification framework was built to diagnose cytomegalovirus status from the catalog of TCR beta chain sequences. V and J gene assignment, in a later analysis, came from comparing TCR nucleotide sequences with IMGT/GENE-DB human TR gene sequences. A later analysis assigned CDR3 sequences and most-parsimonious VDJ recombination scenarios with the TCRdist pipeline. In a later analysis, each TCR beta chain was defined by its CDR3 amino acid sequence together with its V-gene family, and reads lacking a unique V-gene family were excluded. A later analysis removed roughly 590 highly shared, low-generation-probability nucleotide sequences to deal with suspected cross-contamination and a sequencing artifact. A later analysis calculated a clonal expansion index for each public chain from normalized within-repertoire ranks of inferred template counts. Generation probabilities in a later analysis came from a VDJ recombination model fitted to out-of-frame rearrangements, and those results were checked against IGoR. In a later analysis, TCR-TCR, TCR-HLA and TCR-CMV co-occurrence was scored with hypergeometric tests, and a repertoire-size bias correction was applied to TCR pairs. A later analysis estimated false discovery rates by permuting HLA or CMV assignments 20 times. In a later analysis, co-occurring TCRs were grouped using DBSCAN, with TCRdist sequence similarity added in when clustering inside HLA-allele-positive subsets. Repertoires with fewer than 30,000 or more than 120,000 public chains were left out of co-occurrence clustering, as were five repertoires with anomalous nucleotide sharing. Drawn from immuneACCESS, this table holds only the in-frame rearrangements with V and J called that TCRdb kept. Clones are partly lost; checked studies trace under half to an unresolved V gene and leave the rest unexplained. The V and J calls and clone size were taken over from that table, and D and trimming were inferred from the DNA. Across this sample there are some 200,000 clones, with approximately 81% seen only once. The top ten clonotypes cover around 3.9% of the sample.

The clonotype originates from a middle-aged man in good health and CMV-seronegative. The chain is made from TRBV6-5 and TRBJ1-1, with no confidently assigned D gene. The sample consisted of PBMCs. The nucleotide sequence is given as TGTGCCAGCAGTTATGGGAGGGACACTGAAGCTTTCTTT. Its protein product is CASSYGRDTEAFF.